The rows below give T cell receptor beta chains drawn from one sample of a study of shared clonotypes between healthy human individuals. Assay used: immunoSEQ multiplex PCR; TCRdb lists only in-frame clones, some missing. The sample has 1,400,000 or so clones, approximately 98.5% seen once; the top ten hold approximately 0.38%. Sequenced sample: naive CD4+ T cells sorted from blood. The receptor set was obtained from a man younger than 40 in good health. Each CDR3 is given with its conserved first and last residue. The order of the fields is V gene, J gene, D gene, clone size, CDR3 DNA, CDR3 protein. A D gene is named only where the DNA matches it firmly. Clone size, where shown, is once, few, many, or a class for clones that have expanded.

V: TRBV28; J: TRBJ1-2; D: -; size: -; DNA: TGTGCCAGCAGTTTTTGGTCCAGGGACCATGGCTACACCTTC; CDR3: CASSFWSRDHGYTF
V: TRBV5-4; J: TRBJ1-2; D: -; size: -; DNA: TGTGCCAGCACCCGGGACGGTAACTATGGCTACACCTTC; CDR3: CASTRDGNYGYTF
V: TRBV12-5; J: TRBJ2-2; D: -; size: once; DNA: TGTGCTAGTGCCTTACAGGAGCCCGGGGAGCTGTTTTTT; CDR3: CASALQEPGELFF
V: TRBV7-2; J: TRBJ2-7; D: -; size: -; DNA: TGTGCCAGCAGCTTAGGACATTCTCCCTCCTACGAGCAGTACTTC; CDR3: CASSLGHSPSYEQYF
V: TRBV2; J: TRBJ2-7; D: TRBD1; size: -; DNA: TGTGCCAGCAGTGGGGACAGGGGTTACGAGCAGTACTTC; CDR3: CASSGDRGYEQYF
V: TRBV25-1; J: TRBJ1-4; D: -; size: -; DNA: TGTGCCAGCAGTGACACTTCGGGCTTCCGGGATAATGAAAAACTGTTTTTT; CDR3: CASSDTSGFRDNEKLFF
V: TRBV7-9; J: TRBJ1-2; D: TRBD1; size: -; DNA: TGTGCCAGCAGCTTAGAGACGGCAGGGGGCGGCTACACCTTC; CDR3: CASSLETAGGGYTF
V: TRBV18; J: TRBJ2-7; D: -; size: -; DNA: TGTGCCAGCTCACAAACCTACGAGCAGTACTTC; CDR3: CASSQTYEQYF
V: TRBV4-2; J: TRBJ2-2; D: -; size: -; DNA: TGTGCCAGCAGTATGGCGGCTCCCACCGGGGAGCTGTTTTTT; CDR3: CASSMAAPTGELFF
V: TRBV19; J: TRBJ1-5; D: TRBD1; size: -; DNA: TGTGCCAGTAGCCAGACAGGGGACGCGCGGAATTTCCCCCAGCATTTT; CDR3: CASSQTGDARNFPQHF
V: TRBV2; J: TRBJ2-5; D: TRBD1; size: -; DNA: TGTGCCAGCAGTGAATCTTCCGGGACAGGGGGCAAAGAGACCCAGTACTTC; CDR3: CASSESSGTGGKETQYF
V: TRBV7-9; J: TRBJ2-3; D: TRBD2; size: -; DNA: TGTGCCAGCAGCTTATCTAGGACTAGCGGAAGGGGTGGCACAGATACGCAGTATTTT; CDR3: CASSLSRTSGRGGTDTQYF
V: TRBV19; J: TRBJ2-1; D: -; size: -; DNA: TGTGCCAGTAGTATAGGGAGTAGTGGGAGAAGACGCAATGAGCAGTTCTTC; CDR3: CASSIGSSGRRRNEQFF
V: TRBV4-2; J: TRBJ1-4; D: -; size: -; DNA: TGTGCCAGCAGCCAAGATCATTTCACGGGATCAACTAATGAAAAACTGTTTTTT; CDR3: CASSQDHFTGSTNEKLFF
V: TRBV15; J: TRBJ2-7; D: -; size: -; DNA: TGTGCCACCAGCAGAGATAGGGACGAGCAGTACTTC; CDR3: CATSRDRDEQYF
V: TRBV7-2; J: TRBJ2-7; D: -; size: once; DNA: TGTGCCAGCAGCCAAAGCTCCTACGAGCAGTACTTC; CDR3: CASSQSSYEQYF
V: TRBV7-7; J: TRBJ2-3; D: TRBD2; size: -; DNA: TGTGCTAGCAGCTTAGGACTAGCGGGAGGAGCAGATACGCAGTATTTT; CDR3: CASSLGLAGGADTQYF
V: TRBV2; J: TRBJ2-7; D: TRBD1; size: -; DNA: TGTGCCAGCAGGCCGGGACAGGGGCGAACTAATTCCTACGAGCAGTACTTC; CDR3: CASRPGQGRTNSYEQYF
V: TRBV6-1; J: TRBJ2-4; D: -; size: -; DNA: TGTGCCAGCAGTGAAGTTTGGGCGGGAGCCAAAAACATTCAGTACTTC; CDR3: CASSEVWAGAKNIQYF
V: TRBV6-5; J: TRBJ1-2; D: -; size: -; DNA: TGTGCCAGCAGTTACGGGGGAACTAACTATGGCTACACCTTC; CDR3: CASSYGGTNYGYTF
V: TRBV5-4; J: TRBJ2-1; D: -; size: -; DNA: TGTGCCAGCAGCTTGGTAGTAGACGGTGAGCAGTTCTTC; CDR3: CASSLVVDGEQFF
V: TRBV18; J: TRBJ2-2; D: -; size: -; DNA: TGTGCCAGCTCACCACAGGGTGCCGGGGAGCTGTTTTTT; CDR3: CASSPQGAGELFF
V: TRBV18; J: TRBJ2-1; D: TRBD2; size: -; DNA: TGTGCCAGCTCACCTCCGGGGGGGTCCGAGCAGTTCTTC; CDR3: CASSPPGGSEQFF
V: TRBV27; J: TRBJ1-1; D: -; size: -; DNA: TGTGCCAGCGCAATCCGGGGGGGGACAGCTTTCTTT; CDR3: CASAIRGGTAFF
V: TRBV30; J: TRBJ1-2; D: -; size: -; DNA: TGTGCCTGGAGAGACGCTATTCTCGGGGGCGGTGGCTACACCTTC; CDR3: CAWRDAILGGGGYTF
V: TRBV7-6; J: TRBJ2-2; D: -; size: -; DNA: TGTGCCAGCAGCAAATTCACAGGGATCACCGGGGAGCTGTTTTTT; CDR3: CASSKFTGITGELFF
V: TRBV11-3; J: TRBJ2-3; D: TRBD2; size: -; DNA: TGTGCCAGCAGCTTAGAAGCGGGAGGGCGAGATACGCAGTATTTT; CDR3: CASSLEAGGRDTQYF
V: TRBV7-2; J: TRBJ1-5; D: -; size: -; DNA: TGTGCCAGCAGCCAAGAACAGGGTTGGAATCAGCCCCAGCATTTT; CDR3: CASSQEQGWNQPQHF
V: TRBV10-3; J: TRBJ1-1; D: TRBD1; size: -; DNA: TGTGCCATCAGAACAAACGGACAGGGAGGGGGGAACACTGAAGCTTTCTTT; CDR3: CAIRTNGQGGGNTEAFF
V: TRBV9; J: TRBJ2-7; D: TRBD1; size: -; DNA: TGTGCCAGCAGCGCTATGCCGACAGGGGGCCCCTACGAGCAGTACTTC; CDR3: CASSAMPTGGPYEQYF
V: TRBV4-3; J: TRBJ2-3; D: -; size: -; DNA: TGCGCCAGCAGCCAAAGATTAGCCCCGCTCACAGATACGCAGTATTTT; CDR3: CASSQRLAPLTDTQYF
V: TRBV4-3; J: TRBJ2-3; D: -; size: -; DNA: TGCGCCAGCAGCCAAGTCTTTATAGGGGATACGCAGTATTTT; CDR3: CASSQVFIGDTQYF
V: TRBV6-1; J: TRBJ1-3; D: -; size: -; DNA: TGTGCCAGCAGTGAATCAGGGTACGGAAACACCATATATTTT; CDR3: CASSESGYGNTIYF
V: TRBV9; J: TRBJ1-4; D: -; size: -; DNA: TGTGCCAGCAGCCCCAGGGCCCCGGGTAATGAAAAACTGTTTTTT; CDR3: CASSPRAPGNEKLFF
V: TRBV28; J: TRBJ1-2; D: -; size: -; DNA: TGTGCCAGCAGTTCTGGATACTCCGATGGCTACACCTTC; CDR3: CASSSGYSDGYTF
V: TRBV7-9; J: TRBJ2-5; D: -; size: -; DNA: TGTGCCAGCAGCCCAGGAGTGCAGGCCGAAGACCAAGAGACCCAGTACTTC; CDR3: CASSPGVQAEDQETQYF
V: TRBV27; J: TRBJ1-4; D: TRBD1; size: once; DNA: TGTGCCAGCAGTTTATCGACAGGGGGCTTTGCAAAACTGTTTTTT; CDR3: CASSLSTGGFAKLFF
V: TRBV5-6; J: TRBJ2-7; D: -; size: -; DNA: TGTGCCAGCAGTCCAACCGGGCCAGCCCCATACGAGCAGTACTTC; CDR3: CASSPTGPAPYEQYF
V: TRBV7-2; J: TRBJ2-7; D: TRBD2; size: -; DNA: TGTGCCAGCAGCTCTACTAGCGGACCCTACGAGCGGCAGTACTTC; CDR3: CASSSTSGPYERQYF
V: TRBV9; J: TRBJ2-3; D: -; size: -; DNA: TGTGCCAGCAGCGTGGTGGGAAATACGCAGTATTTT; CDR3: CASSVVGNTQYF
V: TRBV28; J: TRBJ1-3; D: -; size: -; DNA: TGTGCCAGCCCAAACCGTCGTAACACCATATATTTT; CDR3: CASPNRRNTIYF
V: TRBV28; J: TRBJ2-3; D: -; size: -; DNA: TGTGCCAGCAGCAACCCCCCCAGTCGATGGACGCAGTATTTT; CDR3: CASSNPPSRWTQYF
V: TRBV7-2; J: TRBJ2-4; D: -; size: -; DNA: TGTGCCAGCAGCTTAGTTCCAGGGAGTGGGAGCAAAAACATTCAGTACTTC; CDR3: CASSLVPGSGSKNIQYF
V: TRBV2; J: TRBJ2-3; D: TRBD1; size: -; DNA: TGTGCCAGCAGTGGCAATACAGGGGAAGATACGCAGTATTTT; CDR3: CASSGNTGEDTQYF
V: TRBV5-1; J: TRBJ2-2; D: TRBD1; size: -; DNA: TGCGCCAGCAGCCGGACAGGGGCCGGGGAGCTGTTTTTT; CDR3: CASSRTGAGELFF
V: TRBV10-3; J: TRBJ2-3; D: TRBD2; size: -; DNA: TGTGCCATCAAAAGGAACTCGGGAGGGCCGCCCGGCACAGATACGCAGTATTTT; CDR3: CAIKRNSGGPPGTDTQYF
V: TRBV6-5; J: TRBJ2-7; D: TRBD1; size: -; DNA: TGTGCCAGCAGTTACTCGACAGGGGTCGAGCAGTACTTC; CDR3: CASSYSTGVEQYF
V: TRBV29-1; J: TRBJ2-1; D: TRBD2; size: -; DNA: TGCAGCGTTGATTGGCTAGCGGGAGGAAGTGAGCAGTTCTTC; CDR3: CSVDWLAGGSEQFF
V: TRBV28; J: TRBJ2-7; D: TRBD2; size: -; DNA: TGTGCCAGCAGTCTCTACTTAGGACTAGCGGGAGACGAGCAGTACTTC; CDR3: CASSLYLGLAGDEQYF
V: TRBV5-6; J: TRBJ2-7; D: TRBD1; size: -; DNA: TGTGCCAGCAGCTTACGGGACAGGGGCCCCTACGAGCAGTACTTC; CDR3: CASSLRDRGPYEQYF
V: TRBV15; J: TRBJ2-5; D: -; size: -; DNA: TGTGCCACCAGCGGATTGGCCGGACTTCCCCTAGAGACCCAGTACTTC; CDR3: CATSGLAGLPLETQYF
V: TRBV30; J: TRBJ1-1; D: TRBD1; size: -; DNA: TGTGCCTGGACTGTAGGACAGGGGGTCTCGAACACTGAAGCTTTCTTT; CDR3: CAWTVGQGVSNTEAFF
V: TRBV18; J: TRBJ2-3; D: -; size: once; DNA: TGTGCCAGCTCTCGGGACAGCACAGATACGCAGTATTTT; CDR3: CASSRDSTDTQYF
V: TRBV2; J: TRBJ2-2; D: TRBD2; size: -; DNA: TGTGCCAGCAGTCCGGGACTAGCGGGTAACACCGGGGAGCTGTTTTTT; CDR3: CASSPGLAGNTGELFF
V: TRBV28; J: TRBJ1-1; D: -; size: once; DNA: TGTGCCAGCAAGCTGAACACTGAAGCTTTCTTT; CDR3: CASKLNTEAFF
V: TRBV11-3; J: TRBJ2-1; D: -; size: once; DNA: TGTGCCAGCAGCTTAGGGGCGGCACGTTCCTACAATGAGCAGTTCTTC; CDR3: CASSLGAARSYNEQFF
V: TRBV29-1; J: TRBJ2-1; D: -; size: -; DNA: TGCAGCGTTGAAGTGGCGATCGACAATGAGCAGTTCTTC; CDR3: CSVEVAIDNEQFF